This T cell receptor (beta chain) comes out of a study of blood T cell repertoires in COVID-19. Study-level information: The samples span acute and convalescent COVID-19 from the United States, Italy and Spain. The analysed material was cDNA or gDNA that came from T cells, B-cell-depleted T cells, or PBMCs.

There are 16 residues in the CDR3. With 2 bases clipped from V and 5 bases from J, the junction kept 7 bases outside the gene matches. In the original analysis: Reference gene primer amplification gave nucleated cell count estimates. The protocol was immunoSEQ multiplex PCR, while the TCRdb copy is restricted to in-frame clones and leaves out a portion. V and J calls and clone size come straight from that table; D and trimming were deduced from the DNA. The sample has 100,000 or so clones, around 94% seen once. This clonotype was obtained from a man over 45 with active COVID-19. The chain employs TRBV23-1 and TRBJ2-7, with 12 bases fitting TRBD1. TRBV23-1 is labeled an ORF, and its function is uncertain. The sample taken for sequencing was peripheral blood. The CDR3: CASSQDRDRGLDEQYF. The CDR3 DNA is TGCGCCAGCAGTCAAGACCGGGACAGGGGGCTCGACGAGCAGTACTTC.